This TCR beta chain was sequenced in a study of blood T cell repertoires in COVID-19. Study-wide background: Material from acute and convalescent COVID-19 was sourced from the United States, Italy and Spain.

TCRdb keeps only in-frame clones here, not all; method: immunoSEQ multiplex PCR. This sample yields 120,000 or so clones, of which 88% are seen a single time; approximately 8.1% belongs to the top ten. The receptor's source is a man aged 45 to 65 with acute or convalescent COVID-19. Sequencing input: peripheral blood.

CDR3: CASNPDRADEKLFF. The CDR3 region has the DNA TGTGCCAGCAACCCGGACAGGGCTGATGAAAAACTGTTTTTT. The genes are TRBV6-5 and TRBJ1-4, with 8 nucleotides matching TRBD1. The CDR3 covers 14 residues. J was trimmed by 6 bases and V by 7 bases; bases with no gene match: 7. Germline CDR1 reads MNHEY; CDR2 reads SVGAGI.